Below, 30 T cell receptor beta chains from the same sample are listed, as sequenced in a study of shared clonotypes between healthy human individuals. Using immunoSEQ multiplex PCR, the repertoire was profiled, and TCRdb retains in-frame clones only, with some absent. Of under 1,900,000 clones in the sample, 97% to 99% were seen once. Sequencing input: naive CD4+ T cells sorted from blood. The subset: CD45RA+ positively selected. Every receptor here comes from a man between 25 and 39 years old in good health.

V and J are TRBV27 and TRBJ1-1; maybe TRBD1 (5 bases). Looked up from germline, CDR1 is MNHEY and CDR2 is SMNVEV (reference sequence). This CDR3 is built from 15 residues. V was clipped by 0 bases and J by 1 base, with 9 bases between them. The CDR3 loop is CASSLSPGGNTEAFF. The CDR3 DNA is TGTGCCAGCAGTTTATCACCGGGGGGGAACACTGAAGCTTTCTTT.

J is TRBJ2-1 and V is TRBV7-8, with 8 bases that match TRBD2. Germline loops: CDR1 SGHVS, CDR2 FQNEAQ. There are 18 residues in the CDR3. V trimming: 1 base; J trimming: 8 bases; junction bases outside the gene matches: 16. CDR3: CASSLVVSGAGATHEQFF. CDR3 nucleotides: TGTGCCAGCAGCTTAGTGGTATCGGGAGCGGGAGCAACCCATGAGCAGTTCTTC.

J is TRBJ2-5 and V is TRBV27; perhaps TRBD2 as D (5 bases). Germline V CDR1 and CDR2: MNHEY, SMNVEV (reference sequence). Trimming stripped 4 bases from V and 11 bases from J, with 11 bases between. The CDR3 extends over 11 amino acids. The CDR3 DNA reads TGTGCCAGCAGTTCCGGCGGACTTCAGTACTTC. Its translation is CASSSGGLQYF.

The J gene is TRBJ1-3, the V gene TRBV5-1; perhaps TRBD1 as D (5 bases). Germline loops: CDR1 SGHRS, CDR2 YFSETQ. Between the trimmed V and J ends, which lost 1 base and 0 bases, there was a span of 14 bases. The CDR3 is 17 residues long. CDR3 nucleotides: TGCGCCAGCAGCTTGTACTCCGGGACCGGCTCTGGAAACACCATATATTTT. Its protein is CASSLYSGTGSGNTIYF.

The chain is built from TRBV18 and TRBJ2-7; no clear D gene. V was pared by 2 bases and J by 2 bases, with 13 bases between. Germline lookup yields CDR1 KGHSH and CDR2 LQKENI. This CDR3 spans 15 amino acids. The CDR3 sequence is CASSPIRAQPYEQYF. The CDR3 DNA sequence: TGTGCCAGCTCACCAATTAGGGCACAACCCTACGAGCAGTACTTC.

This chain links TRBV7-9 with TRBJ2-7; D gene ambiguous. The V and J ends lost 4 bases and 4 bases respectively, with 8 bases between them. Germline V CDR1 and CDR2: SEHNR, FQNEAQ (reference sequence). The CDR3 loop spans 12 amino acids. Written as DNA, the CDR3 is TGTGCCAGCAGCTCCGCCTTATACGAGCAGTACTTC. Translation gives CASSSALYEQYF.

The chain has TRBV29-1 and TRBJ2-1, with a weak D call TRBD2 (5 bases). CDR3 size: 15 residues. V shed 4 bases and J shed 4 bases, with 17 bases lying between them. Germline V CDR1 and CDR2: SQVTM, ANQGSEA. The CDR3 bases are TGCAGCGTTGGCCGACTATCTGCCCCTTACAATGAGCAGTTCTTC. Encoded protein: CSVGRLSAPYNEQFF.

This clone was observed a single time. J is TRBJ2-6 and V is TRBV19; no clear D. Germline V CDR1 and CDR2: LNHDA, SQIVND (reference sequence). The V end was cut by 0 bases, the J end by 2 bases, with 8 bases between. This CDR3 is 16 amino acids long. In DNA, the CDR3 is TGTGCCAGTAGTATAGAAAGGCAGCCTGGGGCCAACGTCCTGACTTTC. Translation gives CASSIERQPGANVLTF.

The chain couples TRBV28 to TRBJ1-5; D gene ambiguous. The CDR3 is 14 residues long. Trimming removed 5 bases from V and 4 bases from J, with 12 bases in between. The germline gives CDR1 MDHEN, CDR2 SYDVKM. The CDR3 nucleotides are TGTGCCAGCAGTGGAACCCAGGTGAATCAGCCCCAGCATTTT. As protein: CASSGTQVNQPQHF. The entire variable domain, with the rest obtained from reference TRBV28 and TRBJ1-5, is as follows: DVKVTQSSRYLVKRTGEKVFLECVQDMDHENMFWYRQDPGLGLRLIYFSYDVKMKEKGDIPEGYSVSREKKERFSLILESASTNQTSMYLCASSGTQVNQPQHFGDGTRLSIL.

The chain recombines TRBV27 with TRBJ2-4; unclear D gene. The V end lost 6 bases, the J end lost 3 bases, and 15 bases lay between the germline ends. CDR1 and CDR2 (germline): MNHEY, SMNVEV (reference sequence). The CDR3 consists of 15 residues. CDR3 amino acids: CASRDSDPDKNIQYF. As DNA, the CDR3 is TGTGCCAGCAGGGATTCGGACCCGGACAAAAACATTCAGTACTTC.

The chain couples TRBV4-2 to TRBJ2-2, with D unresolved. CDR1 is LGHNA, CDR2 YNFKEQ, per germline. This CDR3 has 15 residues. V was pared by 3 bases and J by 4 bases, with 12 bases between. CDR3 amino acids: CASSQGNMGTGELFF. The DNA for the CDR3 is TGTGCCAGCAGCCAGGGGAATATGGGCACCGGGGAGCTGTTTTTT.

The chain combines TRBV19 with TRBJ2-7; TRBD2 matches 8 bases. Per the germline V gene, CDR1 is LNHDA and CDR2 is SQIVND (reference sequence). There are 14 residues in the CDR3. V lost 2 bases to trimming and J lost 7 bases; unmatched junction nucleotides: 7. DNA of the CDR3: TGTGCCAGTAGTATATATAGCGGGAAGGGGGAGCAGTACTTC. The encoded protein is CASSIYSGKGEQYF.

This rearrangement joins TRBV11-2 to TRBJ2-7; D ambiguous. This CDR3 contains 15 residues. The V end lost 1 base, the J end lost 4 bases, and 14 bases lay between the germline ends. CDR1 SGHAT and CDR2 FQNNGV come from the germline V gene. CDR3 in amino acids: CASSLVEQSQYEQYF. CDR3 in DNA: TGTGCCAGCAGCTTAGTAGAGCAGTCTCAATACGAGCAGTACTTC. Filled out from reference TRBV11-2 and TRBJ2-7, the complete variable domain reads EAGVAQSPRYKIIEKRQSVAFWCNPISGHATLYWYQQILGQGPKLLIQFQNNGVVDDSQLPKDRFSAERLKGVDSTLKIQPAKLEDSAVYLCASSLVEQSQYEQYFGPGTRLTVT.

In this sample, this clone turned up once. The chain recombines TRBV7-2 with TRBJ2-2, with D possibly TRBD1 on 6 matching bases. V was pared by 5 bases and J by 9 bases, with 16 bases between. Germline values: CDR1 SGHTA, CDR2 FQGNSA. The CDR3 is made up of 14 amino acids. CDR3: CASSRNSRGRELFF. In nucleotides, the CDR3 is TGTGCCAGCAGCCGAAACTCCAGGGGCCGGGAGCTGTTTTTT.

The chain has TRBV5-6 and TRBJ1-2, with 8 bases that match TRBD1. Per germline, CDR1 SGHDT and CDR2 YYEEEE. V shed 4 bases and J 4 bases; nucleotides not matched to a gene: 6. The CDR3 has 14 residues. The CDR3 DNA reads as TGTGCCAGCAGCACCGGACAGGGAACCTATGGCTACACCTTC. Translated: CASSTGQGTYGYTF.

The chain is built from TRBV4-2 and TRBJ1-2; D perhaps matches TRBD1 (6 bases). The length of the CDR3 is 18 residues. The V end lost 0 bases, the J end lost 0 bases, and 17 bases lay between the germline ends. Germline lookup yields CDR1 LGHNA and CDR2 YNFKEQ. The CDR3 DNA is TGTGCCAGCAGCCAAGATCCCACGAGACAGGAAACTAACTATGGCTACACCTTC. The encoded protein is CASSQDPTRQETNYGYTF.

This chain connects TRBV19 to TRBJ2-3; 12 bases are a match to TRBD2. Germline loops: CDR1 LNHDA, CDR2 SQIVND (reference sequence). Germline trimming cut 5 bases from V and 6 bases from J; bases unmatched to any gene: 9. The CDR3 extends over 16 amino acids. The CDR3 is CASSVGLAGAVDTQYF. The CDR3 region has the DNA TGTGCCAGTAGTGTGGGACTAGCGGGTGCGGTGGATACGCAGTATTTT.

The count of this clone is one. The chain uses TRBV2 and TRBJ2-7, with D possibly being TRBD1 or TRBD2 (6 bases each). Germline V CDR1 and CDR2: SNHLY, FYNNEI. The CDR3 is 16 residues long. V shed 1 base and J shed 4 bases, with 17 bases lying between them. CDR3 bases: TGTGCCAGCAGTGAAGACCAGGGGAGGCTGACTTACGAGCAGTACTTC. Translation gives CASSEDQGRLTYEQYF.

The chain uses TRBV6-1 and TRBJ2-5; D may be TRBD1 or TRBD2 (5 bases each). Germline assignment: CDR1 MNHNS and CDR2 SASEGT. The CDR3 extends over 13 amino acids. Trimming took 6 bases from V and 5 from J, leaving 13 bases between them. The CDR3 spells CASRTGEGETQYF. The CDR3 DNA is TGTGCCAGCAGAACAGGAGAGGGGGAGACCCAGTACTTC.

The chain recombines TRBV7-9 with TRBJ2-7; D unclear. V lost 7 bases, J lost 5 bases, and 18 bases lay in between. This CDR3 spans 14 amino acids. Looked up from germline, CDR1 is SEHNR and CDR2 is FQNEAQ (reference sequence). Here the CDR3 reads CASNNPFEGNEQYF. The CDR3, as DNA: TGTGCCAGCAACAACCCCTTTGAAGGGAACGAGCAGTACTTC.

The V call is TRBV18, the J call TRBJ1-4, with D hard to call. The CDR3 consists of 13 residues. Germline values: CDR1 KGHSH, CDR2 LQKENI. Trimming stripped 1 base from V and 8 bases from J, with 8 bases between. CDR3 sequence (DNA): TGTGCCAGCTCACCACGTTTAGGAGAAAAACTGTTTTTT. Its protein product is CASSPRLGEKLFF.

The chain is built from TRBV14 and TRBJ2-7; D gene uncertain. Germline lookup yields CDR1 SGHDN and CDR2 FVKESK. The V and J ends lost 5 bases and 0 bases respectively, with 20 bases between them. The CDR3 is 17 amino acids. Here the CDR3 DNA reads TGTGCCAGCAGCGAGAGATGGAGCGCGCGCCTCTCCTACGAGCAGTACTTC. This sequence encodes CASSERWSARLSYEQYF.

V usage is TRBV2 and J usage is TRBJ2-5; 10 bases line up with TRBD2. This CDR3 contains 15 residues. V lost 3 bases, J lost 4 bases, and 5 bases stayed unmatched. Germline loops: CDR1 SNHLY, CDR2 FYNNEI. In nucleotides, the CDR3 is TGTGCCAGCAGTGAGCGCGGGACTAGCGTAGAGACCCAGTACTTC. Protein: CASSERGTSVETQYF.

CDR3 region: CASSQVFWGQGQEKLFF. DNA of the CDR3: TGCGCCAGCAGCCAAGTGTTTTGGGGGCAGGGCCAGGAAAAACTGTTTTTT. The rearrangement joins TRBV4-1 to TRBJ1-4; the D gene is possibly TRBD1 (6 bases). The CDR3 totals 17 residues. V was trimmed by 1 base and J by 8 bases, leaving 20 bases between them. Looked up from germline, CDR1 is MGHRA and CDR2 is YSYEKL.

V usage is TRBV28 and J usage is TRBJ2-1, with 14 bases lining up with TRBD2. The germline V gene has CDR1 MDHEN and CDR2 SYDVKM. There are 18 residues in the CDR3. After removal of 6 bases from V and 1 base from J, the junction contained 8 bases not matched to a gene. The CDR3 region has the DNA TGTGCCAGCAGGGTTGCGGGGACTAGCGGGAGATCCTACAATGAGCAGTTCTTC. Translated: CASRVAGTSGRSYNEQFF.

J is TRBJ2-7 and V is TRBV28, with D tentatively TRBD1 (6 bases). CDR3 size: 15 residues. Deletions cut 2 bases from V and 2 bases from J, with 13 bases between. CDR1 and CDR2 (germline): MDHEN, SYDVKM. The CDR3 region has the DNA TGTGCCAGCAGTTTAGAGCCCCCAGGGGCCTACGAGCAGTACTTC. Protein product: CASSLEPPGAYEQYF. The full variable domain, completed using reference TRBV28 and TRBJ2-7, is DVKVTQSSRYLVKRTGEKVFLECVQDMDHENMFWYRQDPGLGLRLIYFSYDVKMKEKGDIPEGYSVSREKKERFSLILESASTNQTSMYLCASSLEPPGAYEQYFGPGTRLTVT.

The genes are TRBV6-5 and TRBJ2-1; 8 positions agree with TRBD2. The trim removed 5 bases at V and 8 bases at J, leaving 11 bases unmatched. This CDR3 spans 15 amino acids. Germline V lookup: CDR1 MNHEY, CDR2 SVGAGI. DNA for the CDR3: TGTGCCAGCAGTCTAAATAGCGGGAAGCTTGATGAGCAGTTCTTC. It codes for CASSLNSGKLDEQFF.

The chain uses TRBV14 and TRBJ1-3; maybe TRBD1 (5 bases). CDR1 and CDR2 (germline): SGHDN, FVKESK. Trimming took 4 bases from V and 0 from J, leaving 16 bases between them. The CDR3 is 17 amino acids. The DNA of the CDR3 is TGTGCCAGCAGCCCAAGATGGACACTCCGCTCTGGAAACACCATATATTTT. This sequence encodes CASSPRWTLRSGNTIYF. Using reference TRBV14 and TRBJ1-3 for the parts outside the CDR3, the full variable domain is EAGVTQFPSHSVIEKGQTVTLRCDPISGHDNLYWYRRVMGKEIKFLLHFVKESKQDESGMPNNRFLAERTGGTYSTLKVQPAELEDSGVYFCASSPRWTLRSGNTIYFGEGSWLTVV.

As for this clone: The identical CDR3 is also encoded by other nucleotide sequences in the sample. The J gene is TRBJ1-1, the V gene TRBV5-1; D uncertain. This CDR3 has 13 amino acids. The germline gives CDR1 SGHRS, CDR2 YFSETQ. Trimming left V 0 bases short and J 4 bases short, with 7 bases between. This CDR3 is CASSLEAVTEAFF. DNA of the CDR3: TGCGCCAGCAGCTTGGAGGCGGTCACTGAAGCTTTCTTT.

The chain uses TRBV6-5 and TRBJ2-3; D unclear. CDR1 MNHEY and CDR2 SVGAGI come from the germline V gene. Trimming removed 0 bases at V and 0 bases at J, with 10 bases between. The CDR3 covers 16 residues. The CDR3 nucleotides are TGTGCCAGCAGTTACTCGAGTTTTCAGAGCACAGATACGCAGTATTTT. Its translation is CASSYSSFQSTDTQYF.